Listed below are T cell receptor beta chains from one sample, sequenced in a study of blood T cell repertoires in COVID-19. Some clones are missing from TCRdb's copy, which holds only in-frame ones; the method was immunoSEQ multiplex PCR. The sample contains around 360,000 clones, roughly 86% of which appear only once. Material for sequencing was PBMCs or T cells enriched from blood (not recorded which). The receptors originated from a middle-aged man in a cohort exposed to, infected with or recovered from COVID-19 (not recorded which). The CDR3 runs from the conserved cysteine through the conserved F or W. Each record gives: D gene, J gene, V gene, CDR3 length, clone size, CDR3 DNA, CDR3 protein. D genes are given only for firm matches. Expanded clones are given a class, and other clones once, few, many or no size at all.

D gene: .
J gene: TRBJ2-1
V gene: TRBV7-9
CDR3 length: 18
clone size: .
CDR3 DNA: TGTGCCAGCCCGGGCGGACTCTTCAGCCCAAGCTCCTACAATGAGCAGTTCTTC
CDR3 protein: CASPGGLFSPSSYNEQFF

D gene: TRBD1
J gene: TRBJ2-7
V gene: TRBV6-1
CDR3 length: 15
clone size: .
CDR3 DNA: TGTGCCAGCAGTGAACCGGGACAGGGGTCCTACGAGCAGTACTTC
CDR3 protein: CASSEPGQGSYEQYF

D gene: .
J gene: TRBJ1-2
V gene: TRBV7-2
CDR3 length: 15
clone size: .
CDR3 DNA: TGTGCCAGCAGCTCATTTGGGGGAGGGGACTATGGCTACACCTTC
CDR3 protein: CASSSFGGGDYGYTF

D gene: .
J gene: TRBJ1-2
V gene: TRBV5-1
CDR3 length: 14
clone size: .
CDR3 DNA: TGCGCCAGCAGCTTGACAGGGACGGACTATGGCTACACCTTC
CDR3 protein: CASSLTGTDYGYTF

D gene: TRBD1
J gene: TRBJ1-5
V gene: TRBV4-1
CDR3 length: 16
clone size: .
CDR3 DNA: TGCGCCAGCAGCCAAGATTTACAGGGGTCTATTCAGCCCCAGCATTTT
CDR3 protein: CASSQDLQGSIQPQHF

D gene: TRBD2
J gene: TRBJ2-3
V gene: TRBV19
CDR3 length: 16
clone size: .
CDR3 DNA: TGTGCCAGTAGTATACTCCCGGGACTAGTCACAGATACGCAGTATTTT
CDR3 protein: CASSILPGLVTDTQYF

D gene: .
J gene: TRBJ1-1
V gene: TRBV5-1
CDR3 length: 12
clone size: .
CDR3 DNA: TGCGCCAGCAGGGAGAGAAACACTGAAGCTTTCTTT
CDR3 protein: CASRERNTEAFF

D gene: .
J gene: TRBJ1-5
V gene: TRBV20-1
CDR3 length: 13
clone size: .
CDR3 DNA: TGCAGTGCTAGTAGCCGACATGATCAGCCCCAGCATTTT
CDR3 protein: CSASSRHDQPQHF

D gene: TRBD2
J gene: TRBJ2-3
V gene: TRBV9
CDR3 length: 16
clone size: .
CDR3 DNA: TGTGCCAGCAGCGTGGGGACTAGCGGGAGAGCAGATACGCAGTATTTT
CDR3 protein: CASSVGTSGRADTQYF

D gene: TRBD1
J gene: TRBJ2-1
V gene: TRBV25-1
CDR3 length: 14
clone size: .
CDR3 DNA: TGTGCCAGCAGTCCAGGACAGGGAAACAATGAGCAGTTCTTC
CDR3 protein: CASSPGQGNNEQFF

D gene: .
J gene: TRBJ2-2
V gene: TRBV5-4
CDR3 length: 15
clone size: .
CDR3 DNA: TGTGCCAGCAGCCAAATCGGGGCGAACACCGGGGAGCTGTTTTTT
CDR3 protein: CASSQIGANTGELFF

D gene: .
J gene: TRBJ2-4
V gene: TRBV11-2
CDR3 length: 16
clone size: few
CDR3 DNA: TGTGCCAGCAGCCACAACCTGGACTCGCGCAAAAACATTCAGTACTTC
CDR3 protein: CASSHNLDSRKNIQYF

D gene: .
J gene: TRBJ1-5
V gene: TRBV28
CDR3 length: 12
clone size: .
CDR3 DNA: TGTGCCAGCAGTTCCGGGAATCAGCCCCAGCATTTT
CDR3 protein: CASSSGNQPQHF

D gene: .
J gene: TRBJ1-1
V gene: TRBV7-9
CDR3 length: 15
clone size: .
CDR3 DNA: TGTGCCAGCAGCTTAAGCCTTCAGGGGAACACTGAAGCTTTCTTT
CDR3 protein: CASSLSLQGNTEAFF

D gene: .
J gene: TRBJ2-7
V gene: TRBV4-1
CDR3 length: 16
clone size: .
CDR3 DNA: TGCGCCAGCAGCCAAGATCCACAGGGAGGGATCTCCGAGCAGTACTTC
CDR3 protein: CASSQDPQGGISEQYF

D gene: TRBD1
J gene: TRBJ2-7
V gene: TRBV27
CDR3 length: 15
clone size: once
CDR3 DNA: TGTGCCAGCAGTCTTTCAGGGGGCCATGCCTACGAGCAGTACTTC
CDR3 protein: CASSLSGGHAYEQYF

D gene: .
J gene: TRBJ1-4
V gene: TRBV5-6
CDR3 length: 15
clone size: few
CDR3 DNA: TGTGCCAGCAGCTTGGAGCGCGGGAAGAGTGAAAAACTGTTTTTT
CDR3 protein: CASSLERGKSEKLFF

D gene: TRBD1
J gene: TRBJ1-5
V gene: TRBV28
CDR3 length: 14
clone size: .
CDR3 DNA: TGTGCCAGCAGGCTGGACAGGTACGATCAGCCCCAGCATTTT
CDR3 protein: CASRLDRYDQPQHF

D gene: TRBD1
J gene: TRBJ2-1
V gene: TRBV25-1
CDR3 length: 17
clone size: .
CDR3 DNA: TGTGCCAGCAGTGAAGTCGGGACAGGGGGTTTCCACAATGAGCAGTTCTTC
CDR3 protein: CASSEVGTGGFHNEQFF

D gene: TRBD2
J gene: TRBJ2-3
V gene: TRBV20-1
CDR3 length: 18
clone size: .
CDR3 DNA: TGCAGTGCTAGTGGCAATTCTGGACTAGCGGGTACCACAGATACGCAGTATTTT
CDR3 protein: CSASGNSGLAGTTDTQYF

D gene: .
J gene: TRBJ2-2
V gene: TRBV7-2
CDR3 length: 14
clone size: .
CDR3 DNA: TGTGCCAGCAGCCTAGGACAGAACACCGGGGAGCTGTTTTTT
CDR3 protein: CASSLGQNTGELFF

D gene: .
J gene: TRBJ2-2
V gene: TRBV21-1
CDR3 length: 23
clone size: .
CDR3 DNA: TGTGCCAGCAGCAAAGCGGGGGAGGCTAGCGTAGATCACTTAGGGATTAACACCGGGGAGCTGTTTTTT
CDR3 protein: CASSKAGEASVDHLGINTGELFF

D gene: .
J gene: TRBJ2-1
V gene: TRBV12-3/TRBV12-4
CDR3 length: 11
clone size: .
CDR3 DNA: TGTGCCAGCAGTTTAACCGAAAGGGGGTTCTTC
CDR3 protein: CASSLTERGFF

D gene: TRBD1
J gene: TRBJ1-2
V gene: TRBV18
CDR3 length: 16
clone size: .
CDR3 DNA: TGTGCCAGCTCACCAACCGGGACAGGGGGCGCCTATGGCTACACCTTC
CDR3 protein: CASSPTGTGGAYGYTF

D gene: .
J gene: TRBJ1-4
V gene: TRBV28
CDR3 length: 12
clone size: .
CDR3 DNA: TGTGCCAGCGGGCAAGAGTATGAAAAACTGTTTTTT
CDR3 protein: CASGQEYEKLFF

D gene: .
J gene: TRBJ1-2
V gene: TRBV6-5
CDR3 length: 14
clone size: once
CDR3 DNA: TGTGCCAGCAGGTCCGGGGTGGGCGGTTATGGCTACACCTTC
CDR3 protein: CASRSGVGGYGYTF

D gene: .
J gene: TRBJ1-5
V gene: TRBV7-2
CDR3 length: 16
clone size: .
CDR3 DNA: TGTGCCAGCAGCTCGCAGGGAGGCCAACCCAATCAGCCCCAGCATTTT
CDR3 protein: CASSSQGGQPNQPQHF

D gene: .
J gene: TRBJ1-4
V gene: TRBV7-6
CDR3 length: 16
clone size: .
CDR3 DNA: TGTGCCAGCAGCTTAGCGCTTGGGGACGGGGGGGAAAAACTGTTTTTT
CDR3 protein: CASSLALGDGGEKLFF

D gene: .
J gene: TRBJ1-2
V gene: TRBV6-5
CDR3 length: 14
clone size: once
CDR3 DNA: TGTGCCAGCAGTCCGTGGCAGGGGAGCTATGGCTACACCTTC
CDR3 protein: CASSPWQGSYGYTF

D gene: .
J gene: TRBJ1-5
V gene: TRBV7-2
CDR3 length: 15
clone size: once
CDR3 DNA: TGTGCCAGCAGCTTCTTATGGGGAGGGGGTCAGCCCCAGCATTTT
CDR3 protein: CASSFLWGGGQPQHF

D gene: TRBD1
J gene: TRBJ1-6
V gene: TRBV28
CDR3 length: 15
clone size: .
CDR3 DNA: TGTGCCAGCAGTTTCGGGACAGGGAGGGGTTCACCCCTCCACTTT
CDR3 protein: CASSFGTGRGSPLHF

D gene: TRBD1
J gene: TRBJ1-1
V gene: TRBV28
CDR3 length: 13
clone size: .
CDR3 DNA: TGTGCCAGCAGTTTAACAGGGGACACTGAAGCTTTCTTT
CDR3 protein: CASSLTGDTEAFF

D gene: .
J gene: TRBJ2-7
V gene: TRBV5-6
CDR3 length: 15
clone size: .
CDR3 DNA: TGTGCCAGCAGCTCGGGGCCGACAGGACCTTACGAGCAGTACTTC
CDR3 protein: CASSSGPTGPYEQYF

D gene: .
J gene: TRBJ1-2
V gene: TRBV7-9
CDR3 length: 15
clone size: .
CDR3 DNA: TGTGCCAGCAGCTTAGCGACAGTTATTAACTATGGCTACACCTTC
CDR3 protein: CASSLATVINYGYTF

D gene: TRBD2
J gene: TRBJ2-3
V gene: TRBV4-1
CDR3 length: 15
clone size: .
CDR3 DNA: TGCGCCAGCAGCCAAGAGTGGCTAGCGGGTAATACGCAGTATTTT
CDR3 protein: CASSQEWLAGNTQYF

D gene: TRBD1
J gene: TRBJ1-1
V gene: TRBV18
CDR3 length: 16
clone size: .
CDR3 DNA: TGTGCCAGCTCACCAGGGGGGACAGGGTTAGGAACTGAAGCTTTCTTT
CDR3 protein: CASSPGGTGLGTEAFF

D gene: TRBD2
J gene: TRBJ2-6
V gene: TRBV3-1/TRBV3-2
CDR3 length: 21
clone size: .
CDR3 DNA: TGTGCCAGCAGCCGGGGACTAGCGGGAGGTCTCGGGTTGTCTGGGGCCAACGTCCTGACTTTC
CDR3 protein: CASSRGLAGGLGLSGANVLTF

D gene: TRBD1
J gene: TRBJ2-1
V gene: TRBV18
CDR3 length: 16
clone size: .
CDR3 DNA: TGTGCCAGCTCACCACCGGTAGGGGGCGCGTACAATGAGCAGTTCTTC
CDR3 protein: CASSPPVGGAYNEQFF

D gene: TRBD1
J gene: TRBJ1-2
V gene: TRBV5-1
CDR3 length: 16
clone size: .
CDR3 DNA: TGCGCCAGCAGCTTACAATCCGGGACAGGCGGGTATGGCTACACCTTC
CDR3 protein: CASSLQSGTGGYGYTF

D gene: TRBD1
J gene: TRBJ2-1
V gene: TRBV19
CDR3 length: 15
clone size: once
CDR3 DNA: TGTGCCAGTAGTATGGCAGGGGGATTATACAATGAGCAGTTCTTC
CDR3 protein: CASSMAGGLYNEQFF

D gene: .
J gene: TRBJ1-4
V gene: TRBV6-2/TRBV6-3
CDR3 length: 14
clone size: .
CDR3 DNA: TGTGCCAGCAGTTACGGAGGGAATAATGAAAAACTGTTTTTT
CDR3 protein: CASSYGGNNEKLFF

D gene: .
J gene: TRBJ2-5
V gene: TRBV29-1
CDR3 length: 12
clone size: .
CDR3 DNA: TGCAGCGTTGAGGTGGCAGGGGAGACCCAGTACTTC
CDR3 protein: CSVEVAGETQYF

D gene: .
J gene: TRBJ1-1
V gene: TRBV5-1
CDR3 length: 14
clone size: .
CDR3 DNA: TGCGCCAGCAGCTTGGCCGGCAGGGCTACTGAAGCTTTCTTT
CDR3 protein: CASSLAGRATEAFF

D gene: .
J gene: TRBJ1-5
V gene: TRBV19
CDR3 length: 15
clone size: .
CDR3 DNA: TGTGCCAGCTCCTCGGAGGGGCGATCCAATCAGCCCCAGCATTTT
CDR3 protein: CASSSEGRSNQPQHF

D gene: .
J gene: TRBJ1-2
V gene: TRBV3-1/TRBV3-2
CDR3 length: 14
clone size: .
CDR3 DNA: TGTGCCAGCAGCCAATCCACAGGGCACTATGGCTACACCTTC
CDR3 protein: CASSQSTGHYGYTF

D gene: TRBD1
J gene: TRBJ2-7
V gene: TRBV7-9
CDR3 length: 15
clone size: .
CDR3 DNA: TGTGCCAGCAGCTTAATGGGACAGAGCAACTACGAGCAGTACTTC
CDR3 protein: CASSLMGQSNYEQYF

D gene: .
J gene: TRBJ2-3
V gene: TRBV27
CDR3 length: 16
clone size: .
CDR3 DNA: TGTGCCAGCAGTCCCGGTGGGGGCGCTAGCACAGATACGCAGTATTTT
CDR3 protein: CASSPGGGASTDTQYF

D gene: TRBD2
J gene: TRBJ2-3
V gene: TRBV29-1
CDR3 length: 14
clone size: .
CDR3 DNA: TGCAGCGTTGAAAGTAGCGGGTCGCGAGATACGCAGTATTTT
CDR3 protein: CSVESSGSRDTQYF